This T cell receptor (beta chain) is drawn from a study of human T cells and chemical hapten exposure. This clonotype was counted only a few times. No antigen is known for it. TCRdb independently ran MiXCR on the RACE reads; one entry per CDR3 protein. This sample has 300,000 to 450,000 distinct CDR3 sequences; 5.1% occur once, and the top ten carry around 2.6%. The study, taken as a whole, reports: Once DPC sensitization occurred, TCRs above 1 in 1000 frequency showed no change.

As for time point: pre-sensitization, week 0. Treatment specified: therapeutic diphenylcyclopropenone sensitization with weekly scalp DPC. Germline-derived CDR1 and CDR2 are SEHNR and FQNEAQ (reference sequence). V lost 6 bases and J 3 bases, leaving 27 bases between the germline ends. The CDR3 covers 18 residues. The sample was whole blood, taken in connection with sensitization to the hapten diphenylcyclopropenone (DPC). The sequence came from a woman aged 50 to 65 with alopecia areata. Some clones in this sample may be carry-over from other donors' samples. The rearrangement joins TRBV7-9 to TRBJ2-7; D possibly uses TRBD1 or TRBD2 (6 bases each). The CDR3 loop reads CASRPHPTPGAQVYEQYF. The CDR3 coding sequence is TGTGCCAGCAGACCCCACCCAACTCCGGGGGCGCAAGTCTACGAGCAGTACTTC.